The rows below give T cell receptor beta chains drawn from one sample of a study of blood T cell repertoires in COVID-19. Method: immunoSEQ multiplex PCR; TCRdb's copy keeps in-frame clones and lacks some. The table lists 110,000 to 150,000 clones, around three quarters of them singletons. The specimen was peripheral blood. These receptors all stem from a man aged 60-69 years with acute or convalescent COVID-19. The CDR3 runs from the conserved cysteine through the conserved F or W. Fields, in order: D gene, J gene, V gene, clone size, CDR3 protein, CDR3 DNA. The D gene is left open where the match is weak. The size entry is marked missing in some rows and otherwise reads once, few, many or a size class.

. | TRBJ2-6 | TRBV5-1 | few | CASSLGQRSGANVLTF | TGCGCCAGCAGCCTCGGACAGCGCTCTGGGGCCAACGTCCTGACTTTC
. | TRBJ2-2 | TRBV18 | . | CASSPDTGELFF | TGTGCCAGCTCACCCGACACCGGGGAGCTGTTTTTT
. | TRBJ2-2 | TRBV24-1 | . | CATSDTGTGELFF | TGTGCCACCAGTGACACAGGCACCGGGGAGCTGTTTTTT
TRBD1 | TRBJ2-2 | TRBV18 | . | CASSPRTGGTGELFF | TGTGCCAGCTCACCACGAACAGGGGGCACCGGGGAGCTGTTTTTT
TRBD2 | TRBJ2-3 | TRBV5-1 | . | CASSMGGRGSGANTQYF | TGCGCCAGCAGTATGGGCGGGAGGGGCTCTGGGGCAAATACGCAGTATTTT
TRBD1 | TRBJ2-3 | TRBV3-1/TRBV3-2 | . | CASSRGQGARDTQYF | TGTGCCAGCAGCCGAGGACAGGGGGCGCGGGATACGCAGTATTTT
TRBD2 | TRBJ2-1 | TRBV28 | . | CASRPGTSGSNEQFF | TGTGCCAGCAGACCAGGGACTAGCGGGAGCAATGAGCAGTTCTTC
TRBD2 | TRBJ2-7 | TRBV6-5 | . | CASSYSYGRTHEQYF | TGTGCCAGCAGTTACTCGTACGGGAGGACCCACGAGCAGTACTTC
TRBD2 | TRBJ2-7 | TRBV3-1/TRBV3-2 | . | CASSQGTSLTYEQYF | TGTGCCAGCAGCCAAGGGACTAGTCTAACCTACGAGCAGTACTTC
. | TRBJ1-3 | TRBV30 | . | CAWGGGHSGNTIYF | TGTGCCTGGGGGGGCGGACACAGTGGAAACACCATATATTTT
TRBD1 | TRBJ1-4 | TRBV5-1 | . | CASSQGQATNEKLFF | TGCGCCAGCAGCCAGGGACAGGCAACTAATGAAAAACTGTTTTTT
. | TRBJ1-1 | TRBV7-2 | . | CASSPGMNTEAFF | TGTGCCAGCAGCCCAGGGATGAACACTGAAGCTTTCTTT
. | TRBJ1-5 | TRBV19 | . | CASSTQTVLSNQPQHF | TGTGCCAGTAGTACACAGACAGTTTTAAGCAATCAGCCCCAGCATTTT
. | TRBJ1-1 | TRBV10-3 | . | CAIRQGEDTEAFF | TGTGCCATCAGGCAGGGCGAGGACACTGAAGCTTTCTTT
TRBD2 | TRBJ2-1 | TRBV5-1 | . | CASRAGTSGSYEQFF | TGCGCCAGCAGAGCCGGGACTAGCGGGAGCTATGAGCAGTTCTTC
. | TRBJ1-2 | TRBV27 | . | CASSLQGSHGYTF | TGTGCCAGCAGTTTACAGGGATCGCATGGCTACACCTTC
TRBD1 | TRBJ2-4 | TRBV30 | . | CAWTRTGSLAKNIQYF | TGTGCCTGGACGAGGACAGGCAGCTTGGCCAAAAACATTCAGTACTTC
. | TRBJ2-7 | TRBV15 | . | CATSFGSISSYEQYF | TGTGCCACCAGCTTTGGCAGTATCAGCTCCTACGAGCAGTACTTC
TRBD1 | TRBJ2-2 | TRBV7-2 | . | CASSPSQGAFGELFF | TGTGCCAGCAGCCCCTCACAGGGGGCTTTCGGGGAGCTGTTTTTT
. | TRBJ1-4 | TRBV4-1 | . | CASSQEHSNSASGKLFF | TGCGCCAGCAGCCAAGAGCATTCAAATTCGGCCTCGGGGAAACTGTTTTTT
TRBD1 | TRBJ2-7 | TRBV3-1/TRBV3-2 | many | CASSRQGNAYEQYF | TGTGCCAGCAGCCGACAGGGGAACGCCTACGAGCAGTACTTC
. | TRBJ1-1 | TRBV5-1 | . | CASSPGSGDNTEAFF | TGCGCCAGCAGCCCCGGAAGCGGCGACAACACTGAAGCTTTCTTT
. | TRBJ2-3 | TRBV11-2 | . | CASRRRADRSTDTQYF | TGTGCCAGCAGGAGAAGGGCGGACAGAAGCACAGATACGCAGTATTTT
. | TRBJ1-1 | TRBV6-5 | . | CASSRDTTGNTEAFF | TGTGCCAGCAGTAGAGACACAACAGGGAACACTGAAGCTTTCTTT
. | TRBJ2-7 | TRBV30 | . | CAWGPAGLYEQYF | TGTGCCTGGGGCCCAGCAGGGCTGTACGAGCAGTACTTC
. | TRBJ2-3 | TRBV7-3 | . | CASSDFRDTQYF | TGTGCCAGCAGCGACTTTCGGGATACGCAGTATTTT
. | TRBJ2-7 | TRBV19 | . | CASSPGVTGASEQYF | TGTGCCAGTAGTCCTGGGGTAACGGGAGCGAGCGAGCAGTACTTC
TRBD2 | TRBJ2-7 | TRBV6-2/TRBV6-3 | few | CASSGLAGMFASYEQYF | TGTGCCAGCAGTGGACTAGCGGGCATGTTCGCGTCCTACGAGCAGTACTTC
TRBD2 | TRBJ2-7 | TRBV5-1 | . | CASSATSGRVEQYF | TGCGCCAGCAGTGCAACTAGCGGGAGGGTCGAGCAGTACTTC
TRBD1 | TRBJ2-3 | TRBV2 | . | CASSHRQGDRGETDTQYF | TGTGCCAGCAGCCACAGGCAGGGGGACAGGGGCGAGACAGATACGCAGTATTTT
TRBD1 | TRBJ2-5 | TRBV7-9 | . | CASSRQGAIETQYF | TGTGCCAGCAGCCGACAGGGGGCAATAGAGACCCAGTACTTC
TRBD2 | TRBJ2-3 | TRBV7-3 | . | CASSLLASGRDTQYF | TGTGCCAGCAGCTTATTGGCTAGCGGGAGAGATACGCAGTATTTT
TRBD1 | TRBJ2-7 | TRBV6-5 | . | CASSYSGQGGYEQYF | TGTGCCAGCAGTTACTCGGGACAGGGAGGGTACGAGCAGTACTTC
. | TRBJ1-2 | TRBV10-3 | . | CAISKESNYGYTF | TGTGCCATCAGTAAGGAGTCGAACTATGGCTACACCTTC
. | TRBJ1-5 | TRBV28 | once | CASSLVTRNQPQHF | TGTGCCAGCAGTTTAGTTACAAGAAATCAGCCCCAGCATTTT
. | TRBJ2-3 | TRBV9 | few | CASSVGDFRTDTQYF | TGTGCCAGCAGCGTAGGAGACTTCCGCACAGATACGCAGTATTTT
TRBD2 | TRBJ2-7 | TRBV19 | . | CASSIGGGTSGYEQYF | TGTGCCAGTAGTATAGGAGGCGGGACTAGCGGGTACGAGCAGTACTTC
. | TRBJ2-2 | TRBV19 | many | CASNSGTKNTGELFF | TGTGCCAGTAATTCCGGGACAAAGAACACCGGGGAGCTGTTTTTT